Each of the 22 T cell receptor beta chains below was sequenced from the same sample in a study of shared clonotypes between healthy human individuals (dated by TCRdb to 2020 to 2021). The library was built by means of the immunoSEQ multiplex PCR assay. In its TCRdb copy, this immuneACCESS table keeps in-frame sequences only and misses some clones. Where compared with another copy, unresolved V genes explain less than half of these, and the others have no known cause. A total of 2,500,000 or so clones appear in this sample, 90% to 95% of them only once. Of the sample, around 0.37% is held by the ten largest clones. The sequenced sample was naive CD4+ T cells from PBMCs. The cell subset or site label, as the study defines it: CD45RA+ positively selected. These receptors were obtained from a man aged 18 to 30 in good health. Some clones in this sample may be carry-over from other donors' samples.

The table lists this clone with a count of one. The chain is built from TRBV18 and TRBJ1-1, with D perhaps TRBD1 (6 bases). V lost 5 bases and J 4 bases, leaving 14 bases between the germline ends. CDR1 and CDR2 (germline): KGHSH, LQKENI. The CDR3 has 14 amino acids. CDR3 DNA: TGTGCCAGCTCAGACGGACAGATGATCACTGAAGCTTTCTTT. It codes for CASSDGQMITEAFF.

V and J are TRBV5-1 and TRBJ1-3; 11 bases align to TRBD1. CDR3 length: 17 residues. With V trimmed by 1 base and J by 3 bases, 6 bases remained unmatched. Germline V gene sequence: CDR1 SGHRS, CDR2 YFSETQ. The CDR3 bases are TGCGCCAGCAGCTTGAATTTTGGGACAGGGGGTGGAAACACCATATATTTT. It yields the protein CASSLNFGTGGGNTIYF. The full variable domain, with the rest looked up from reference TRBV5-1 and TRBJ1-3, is KAGVTQTPRYLIKTRGQQVTLSCSPISGHRSVSWYQQTPGQGLQFLFEYFSETQRNKGNFPGRFSGRQFSNSRSEMNVSTLELGDSALYLCASSLNFGTGGGNTIYFGEGSWLTVV.

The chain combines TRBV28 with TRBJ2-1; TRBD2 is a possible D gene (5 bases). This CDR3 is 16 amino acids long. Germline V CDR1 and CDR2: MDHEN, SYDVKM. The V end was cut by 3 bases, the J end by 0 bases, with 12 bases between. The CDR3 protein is CASSLERLSSYNEQFF. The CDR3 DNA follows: TGTGCCAGCAGTTTGGAGCGGCTGAGCTCCTACAATGAGCAGTTCTTC.

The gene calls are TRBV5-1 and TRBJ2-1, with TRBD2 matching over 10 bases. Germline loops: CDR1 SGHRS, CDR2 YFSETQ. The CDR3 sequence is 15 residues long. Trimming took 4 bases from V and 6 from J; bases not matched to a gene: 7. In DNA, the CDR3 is TGCGCCAGCAGCCCAATAGCGGGAGGCCCCAATGAGCAGTTCTTC. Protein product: CASSPIAGGPNEQFF.

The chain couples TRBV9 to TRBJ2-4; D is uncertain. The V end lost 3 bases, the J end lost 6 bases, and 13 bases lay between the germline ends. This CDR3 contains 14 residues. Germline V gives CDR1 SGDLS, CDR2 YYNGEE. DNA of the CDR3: TGTGCCAGCAGCGGCAGCAGGTCAGGAAACATTCAGTACTTC. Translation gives CASSGSRSGNIQYF.

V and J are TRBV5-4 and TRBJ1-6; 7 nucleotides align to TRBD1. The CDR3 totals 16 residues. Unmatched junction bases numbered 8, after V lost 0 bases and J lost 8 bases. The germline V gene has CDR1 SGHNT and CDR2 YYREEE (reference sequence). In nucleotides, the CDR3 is TGTGCCAGCAGCTTGGGAGGGAGGGGGCCGTATTCACCCCTCCACTTT. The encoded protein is CASSLGGRGPYSPLHF.

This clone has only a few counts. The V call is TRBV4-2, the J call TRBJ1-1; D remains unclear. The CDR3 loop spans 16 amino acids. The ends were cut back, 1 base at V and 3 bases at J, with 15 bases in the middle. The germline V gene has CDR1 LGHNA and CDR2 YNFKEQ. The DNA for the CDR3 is TGTGCCAGCAGCCAAGTGGCCGGCCGGTGGGACACTGAAGCTTTCTTT. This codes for CASSQVAGRWDTEAFF.

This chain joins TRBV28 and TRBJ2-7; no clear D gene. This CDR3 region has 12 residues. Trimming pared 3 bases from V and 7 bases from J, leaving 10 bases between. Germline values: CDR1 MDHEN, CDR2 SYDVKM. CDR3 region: CASSFNLGEQYF. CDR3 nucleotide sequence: TGTGCCAGCAGTTTCAACCTCGGGGAGCAGTACTTC.

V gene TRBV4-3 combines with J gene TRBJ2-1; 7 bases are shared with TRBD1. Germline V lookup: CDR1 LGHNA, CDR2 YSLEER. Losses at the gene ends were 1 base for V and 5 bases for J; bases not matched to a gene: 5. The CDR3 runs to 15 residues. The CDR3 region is CASSQGGTVNNEQFF. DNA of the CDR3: TGCGCCAGCAGCCAAGGGGGGACAGTTAACAATGAGCAGTTCTTC.

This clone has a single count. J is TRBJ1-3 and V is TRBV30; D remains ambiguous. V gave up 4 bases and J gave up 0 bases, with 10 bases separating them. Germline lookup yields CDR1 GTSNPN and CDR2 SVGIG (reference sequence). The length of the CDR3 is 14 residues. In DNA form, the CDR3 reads TGTGCCTGGACCTACATGAGCTCTGGAAACACCATATATTTT. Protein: CAWTYMSSGNTIYF.

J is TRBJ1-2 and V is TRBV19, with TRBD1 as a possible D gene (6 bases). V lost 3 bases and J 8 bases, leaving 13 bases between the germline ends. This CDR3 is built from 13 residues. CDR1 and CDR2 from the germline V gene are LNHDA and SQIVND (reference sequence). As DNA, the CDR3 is TGTGCCAGTAGTATTAACCAGGGGACCGGCTACACCTTC. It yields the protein CASSINQGTGYTF.

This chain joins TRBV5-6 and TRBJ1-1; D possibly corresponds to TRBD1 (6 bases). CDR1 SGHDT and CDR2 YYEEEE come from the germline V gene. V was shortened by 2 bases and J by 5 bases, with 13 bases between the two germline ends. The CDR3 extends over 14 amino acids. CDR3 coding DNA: TGTGCCAGCAGCTTTTGGGGGCTGTGGACTGAAGCTTTCTTT. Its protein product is CASSFWGLWTEAFF.

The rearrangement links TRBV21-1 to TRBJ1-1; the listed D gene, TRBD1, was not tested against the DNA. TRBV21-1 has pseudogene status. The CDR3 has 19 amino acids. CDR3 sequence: CASDHHPTGDFRFEPEAFF. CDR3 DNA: TGTGCCAGCGACCATCACCCCACAGGGGATTTTCGTTTTGAGCCTGAAGCTTTCTTT.

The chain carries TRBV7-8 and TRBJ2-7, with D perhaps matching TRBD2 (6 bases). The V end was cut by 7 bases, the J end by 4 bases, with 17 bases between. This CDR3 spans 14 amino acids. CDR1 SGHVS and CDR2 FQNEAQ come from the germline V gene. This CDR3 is CASTVYGSGYEQYF. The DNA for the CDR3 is TGTGCCAGCACTGTCTACGGGAGTGGGTACGAGCAGTACTTC.

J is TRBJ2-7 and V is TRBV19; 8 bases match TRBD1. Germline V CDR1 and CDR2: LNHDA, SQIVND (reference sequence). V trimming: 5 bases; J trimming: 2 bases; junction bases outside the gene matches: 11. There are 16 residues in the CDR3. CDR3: CASSPSDRGAAYEQYF. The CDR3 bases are TGTGCCAGTAGTCCCTCCGACAGGGGTGCCGCCTACGAGCAGTACTTC.

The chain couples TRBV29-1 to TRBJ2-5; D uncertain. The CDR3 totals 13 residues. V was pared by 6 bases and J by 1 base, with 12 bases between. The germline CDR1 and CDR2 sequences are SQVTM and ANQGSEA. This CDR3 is CSVADNPQETQYF. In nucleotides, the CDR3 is TGCAGCGTCGCCGACAACCCCCAAGAGACCCAGTACTTC.

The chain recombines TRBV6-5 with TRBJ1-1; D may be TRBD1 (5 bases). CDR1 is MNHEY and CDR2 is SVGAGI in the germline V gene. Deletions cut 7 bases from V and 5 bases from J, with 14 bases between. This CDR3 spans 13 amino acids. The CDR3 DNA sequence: TGTGCCAGCATGGGTCAGGGTCGGACTGAAGCTTTCTTT. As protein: CASMGQGRTEAFF.

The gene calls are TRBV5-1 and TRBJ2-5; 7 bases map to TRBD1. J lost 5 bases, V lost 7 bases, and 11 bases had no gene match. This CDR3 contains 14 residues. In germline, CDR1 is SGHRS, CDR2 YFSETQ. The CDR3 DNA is TGCGCCAGCGCGAAGACAGGGTTCGCGGAGACCCAGTACTTC. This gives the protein CASAKTGFAETQYF.

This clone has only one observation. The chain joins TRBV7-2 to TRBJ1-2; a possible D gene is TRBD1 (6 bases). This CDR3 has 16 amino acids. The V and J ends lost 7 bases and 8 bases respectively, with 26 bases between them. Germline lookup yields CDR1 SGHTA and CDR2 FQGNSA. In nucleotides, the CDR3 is TGTGCCAGCACCATTAACGGGGGGCCCCGTGGGGGGGGCTACACCTTC. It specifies CASTINGGPRGGGYTF.

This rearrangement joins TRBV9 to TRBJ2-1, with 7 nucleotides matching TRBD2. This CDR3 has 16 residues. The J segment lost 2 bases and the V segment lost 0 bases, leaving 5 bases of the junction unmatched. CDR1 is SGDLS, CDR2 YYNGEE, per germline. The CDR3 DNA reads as TGTGCCAGCAGCGTAGGTGCGGGAGCCACCTACAATGAGCAGTTCTTC. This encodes CASSVGAGATYNEQFF.

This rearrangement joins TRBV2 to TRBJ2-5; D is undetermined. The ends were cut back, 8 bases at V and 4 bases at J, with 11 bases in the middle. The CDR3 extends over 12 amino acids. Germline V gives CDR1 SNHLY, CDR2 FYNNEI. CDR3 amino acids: CASWWGGETQYF. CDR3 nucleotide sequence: TGTGCCAGCTGGTGGGGTGGAGAGACCCAGTACTTC.

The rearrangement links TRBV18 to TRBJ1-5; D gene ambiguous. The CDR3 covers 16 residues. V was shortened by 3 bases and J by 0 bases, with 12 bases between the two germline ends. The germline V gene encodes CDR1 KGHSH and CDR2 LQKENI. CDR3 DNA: TGTGCCAGCTCACCCCTCGGCCCTTATAGCAATCAGCCCCAGCATTTT. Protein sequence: CASSPLGPYSNQPQHF.